This T cell receptor (beta chain) was retrieved from a study of graft-versus-host responses after intestinal transplantation. Study as a whole: Each of the recipients got a multivisceral, liver-intestinal, or isolated intestinal transplant.

Regarding this clone: Its antigen is not known.

The CDR3 consists of 14 residues. The germline CDR1 and CDR2 sequences are GTSNPN and SVGIG (reference sequence). V was pared by 5 bases and J by 2 bases, with 7 bases of the junction left unmatched. Findings of the study overall: An association linked early post-transplant HvG declines with peak circulating GvH clone levels. Patients who carried graft-donor T cell macrochimerism also had high graft-versus-host to host-versus-graft clonal ratios in their allografts. Among recipient marrow samples, GvH clones were found; some appeared first in ileum or blood.

Clones were sequenced by immunoSEQ multiplex PCR, and TCRdb holds only the in-frame ones, with some missing. The sample lists about 120,000 clones, 85% to 95% occurring once. V gene TRBV30 combines with J gene TRBJ2-7; TRBD2 matches at 9 bases. The specimen was unstimulated CD8+ T cells sorted from spleen or lymph node cells, collected before intestinal transplant. This clonotype originated in a human donor who received an intestinal transplant. The CDR3 nucleotides are TGTGCCTGGGCTTTAGCGGGAGCCGCCTACGAGCAGTACTTC. As protein: CAWALAGAAYEQYF.